A single sample gave rise to the 10 T cell receptor beta chains below, sequenced in a study of OX40 agonist ivuxolimab in advanced cancers. Sequencing used immunoSEQ multiplex PCR; TCRdb keeps in-frame clones, though not all of them. The sample lists roughly 60,000 clones; 80% to 90% were seen once. The sequences come from CD4+ or CD8+ T cells sorted from blood, collected in a trial of the OX40 agonist ivuxolimab. All receptors derive from an adult with an advanced solid tumor such as melanoma, head and neck, liver or kidney cancer.

This sequence joins TRBV2 and TRBJ1-5, with D possibly being TRBD1 (5 bases). CDR1 is SNHLY, CDR2 FYNNEI, per germline. The V and J ends lost 2 bases and 2 bases respectively, with 13 bases between them. This CDR3 is built from 16 residues. The CDR3 reads CASSESPGWGNQPQHF. The DNA for the CDR3 is TGTGCCAGCAGTGAATCCCCAGGGTGGGGCAATCAGCCCCAGCATTTT.

This clone was observed a few times. The chain links TRBV5-8 to TRBJ1-6, with no clear D. Germline CDR1 reads SGHTS; CDR2 reads YDEGEE. Between the trimmed V and J ends, which lost 5 bases and 2 bases, there was a span of 14 bases. The CDR3 length is 16 residues. The CDR3 DNA follows: TGTGCCAGCAGACCGGATTTTTCTACCTATAATTCACCCCTCCACTTT. This gives the protein CASRPDFSTYNSPLHF.

V gene TRBV7-2 combines with J gene TRBJ2-4; 8 bases map to TRBD1. The CDR3 is 15 amino acids. Germline CDR1 SGHTA, CDR2 FQGNSA. The J segment lost 7 bases and the V segment lost 3 bases, leaving 8 bases of the junction unmatched. CDR3 amino acids: CASSFQGASWNIQYF. CDR3 DNA sequence: TGTGCCAGCAGCTTCCAGGGGGCCTCCTGGAACATTCAGTACTTC.

The chain employs TRBV7-9 and TRBJ1-2, with TRBD1 identical over 7 bases. Trimming removed 4 bases from V and 8 bases from J; junction bases left unmatched: 7. In germline, CDR1 is SEHNR, CDR2 FQNEAQ (reference sequence). The CDR3 has 13 residues. Here the CDR3 reads CASSSTGDGGYTF. The CDR3 region has the DNA TGTGCCAGCAGCTCCACAGGGGACGGAGGCTACACCTTC.

In its sample, this clone was seen once. The chain employs TRBV6-5 and TRBJ2-7; 8 bases agree with TRBD1. Germline assignment: CDR1 MNHEY and CDR2 SVGAGI. V lost 6 bases, J lost 2 bases, and 3 bases stayed unmatched. The CDR3 extends over 13 amino acids. In nucleotides, the CDR3 is TGTGCCAGCAGGGACAGGGACACCTACGAGCAGTACTTC. This codes for CASRDRDTYEQYF.

The chain uses TRBV7-9 and TRBJ1-3, with no clear D. CDR3 length: 15 amino acids. V was clipped by 1 base and J by 1 base, with 8 bases between them. The germline V gene encodes CDR1 SEHNR and CDR2 FQNEAQ (reference sequence). CDR3 sequence: CASSLDLGSGNTIYF. The CDR3 nucleotides read TGTGCCAGCAGCTTAGATCTGGGTTCTGGAAACACCATATATTTT.

The V gene is TRBV7-4, the J gene TRBJ2-7; D not certain. V lost 5 bases, J lost 1 base, and 6 bases lay in between. The CDR3 totals 12 residues. CDR1 is SGHVT and CDR2 is SQSDAQ in the germline V gene. In DNA form, the CDR3 reads TGTGCCAGCAGCCCCCGGTCCTACGAGCAGTACTTC. It codes for CASSPRSYEQYF.

The genes are TRBV5-8 and TRBJ2-3; D might be TRBD1 (5 bases). Trimming left V 2 bases short and J 3 bases short, with 10 bases between. The germline V gene has CDR1 SGHTS and CDR2 YDEGEE. The CDR3 runs to 14 residues. This chain's CDR3 is CASSLTGATDTQYF. The CDR3 DNA sequence: TGTGCCAGCAGCTTAACAGGTGCTACAGATACGCAGTATTTT.

This chain connects TRBV19 to TRBJ1-5; D ambiguous. The V end lost 2 bases, the J end lost 4 bases, and 6 bases lay between the germline ends. This CDR3 is 13 amino acids long. CDR1 LNHDA and CDR2 SQIVND come from the germline V gene (reference sequence). In DNA form, the CDR3 reads TGTGCCAGTAGTATATTGGGGAATCAGCCCCAGCATTTT. This encodes CASSILGNQPQHF.

The gene calls are TRBV18 and TRBJ1-4, with 7 bases aligning to TRBD1. There are 16 residues in the CDR3. Germline trimming cut 6 bases from V and 5 bases from J; bases unmatched to any gene: 12. The germline CDR1 and CDR2 sequences are KGHSH and LQKENI. The CDR3 protein is CASSLGAGTENEKLFF. CDR3 nucleotides: TGTGCCAGCTCCCTGGGAGCCGGGACAGAGAATGAAAAACTGTTTTTT.